The entry below gives a single TCR beta chain sequence along with its context. Antigen: not known. This record comes from a study of T-cell reconstitution after alpha-beta-depleted transplantation in children. Broader study findings: Several patients had high TCRbeta diversity at day 60; it came from surviving recipient T cells and thymic progenitors. T-cell counts and diversity at one year post-transplant came mainly from newly produced T cells. It was reported that alpha-beta T cells came from several hundred expanded graft clones (about two months after transplant).

Preparation of the TCRbeta library used unique molecular identifiers. TCRdb reanalysed the PCR reads using MiXCR and keeps one entry per CDR3 protein. This sample has about 500,000 distinct CDR3 sequences, with more than 9.5% found just once. The CDR3 is 14 amino acids. Trimming left V 1 base short and J 7 bases short, with 14 bases between. V and J are TRBV12-3 or TRBV12-4 and TRBJ2-7; possibly TRBD2 for D (5 bases). The material sequenced was PBMCs, mostly from graft donor cells, taken 180 days after TCRalphabeta/CD19-depleted stem cell transplant. This TCR derives from a female patient younger than 10 who had a stem cell transplant for aplastic anemia, so the T cells may come from the graft donor. CDR3 in DNA: TGTGCCAGCAGTTTAGGCGGAGGTGCTAAGGAGCAGTACTTC. It specifies CASSLGGGAKEQYF.